This is a list of T cell receptor beta chains from one sample in a study of blood T cells in healthy people across ages. Each CDR3 protein is one row after TCRdb ran MiXCR on the 5' RACE reads. The profile shows about 900,000 distinct CDR3 sequences, less than 80% of them singletons. The sequencing sample was made of blood. The receptors were sampled from a young man in good health. Both conserved end residues are part of each CDR3. D genes are given only for firm matches. Clone size is given for some rows only: seen once, a few or many times, or a class if the clone is expanded.

>TRBJ2-3|TRBV6-1|few|.
CASSEALAPTDTQYF
TGTGCCAGCAGTGAAGCCTTGGCCCCCACAGATACGCAGTATTTT
>TRBJ2-6|TRBV14|few|.
CASSLHPGANVLTF
TGTGCCAGCAGCCTGCACCCTGGGGCCAACGTCCTGACTTTC
>TRBJ2-5|TRBV18|.|.
CASSPRHPQETQYF
TGTGCCAGCTCACCAAGACACCCCCAAGAGACCCAGTACTTC
>TRBJ2-7|TRBV4-2|.|TRBD2
CASSQDPSGVGYNEQYF
TGTGCCAGCAGCCAAGATCCCAGCGGGGTCGGTTACAATGAGCAGTACTTC
>TRBJ1-2|TRBV7-2|many|.
CASSLVAGVNRGYTF
TGTGCCAGCAGCTTAGTCGCAGGGGTGAATCGTGGCTACACCTTC
>TRBJ1-2|TRBV28|few|.
CASSWEGARGYTF
TGTGCCAGCAGTTGGGAGGGCGCGAGAGGCTACACCTTC
>TRBJ2-1|TRBV7-2|.|TRBD1
CASSLGQGQVNEQFF
TGTGCCAGCAGCTTAGGACAGGGACAAGTCAATGAGCAGTTCTTC
>TRBJ2-7|TRBV6-6|.|.
CAGARGGLYEQYF
TGTGCCGGGGCAAGAGGGGGGCTCTACGAGCAGTACTTC
>TRBJ2-4|TRBV5-1|few|.
CASSLGQEGSSQYF
TGCGCCAGCAGCTTGGGACAGGAGGGGTCCTCGCAGTACTTC
>TRBJ2-4|TRBV5-1|.|.
CASSLATSTVKNIQYF
TGCGCCAGCAGCTTGGCTACCAGTACGGTCAAAAACATTCAGTACTTC
>TRBJ2-2|TRBV7-3|.|TRBD2
CASREGLAGTGELFF
TGTGCCAGCAGGGAGGGACTAGCGGGAACCGGGGAGCTGTTTTTT
>TRBJ2-1|TRBV5-6|.|.
CASSLAPGAYNEQFF
TGTGCCAGCAGCTTGGCCCCAGGGGCCTACAATGAGCAGTTCTTC
>TRBJ2-3|TRBV27|.|TRBD2
CASQLAGWTDTQYF
TGTGCCAGCCAGCTAGCGGGGTGGACAGATACGCAGTATTTT
>TRBJ2-1|TRBV3-1|.|TRBD1
CASSQVQGGGEQFF
TGTGCCAGCAGCCAAGTCCAAGGGGGCGGTGAGCAGTTCTTC
>TRBJ2-2|TRBV24-1|.|.
CATSDSTGSFRTGELFF
TGTGCCACCAGTGATTCGACGGGGTCTTTCCGGACCGGGGAGCTGTTTTTT
>TRBJ2-6|TRBV12-3/TRBV12-4|few|TRBD1
CASSPIPGQGMTGANVLTF
TGTGCCAGCAGCCCAATCCCGGGACAGGGGATGACTGGGGCCAACGTCCTGACTTTC
>TRBJ1-1|TRBV21-1|.|.
CASSKKTGEAFF
TGTGCCAGCAGCAAGAAGACAGGGGAAGCTTTCTTT
>TRBJ2-7|TRBV5-1|.|TRBD2
CASSTSSGTTYEQYF
TGCGCCAGCAGCACATCATCCGGGACTACCTACGAGCAGTACTTC
>TRBJ2-3|TRBV5-1|.|.
CASSLAAAPPDTQYF
TGCGCCAGCAGCTTGGCGGCAGCCCCGCCAGATACGCAGTATTTT
>TRBJ2-7|TRBV29-1|.|.
CSFRTGLYEQYF
TGCAGCTTTCGGACAGGACTATACGAGCAGTACTTC
>TRBJ2-5|TRBV5-1|.|.
CASSMDSIQETQYF
TGCGCCAGCAGCATGGACAGTATACAAGAGACCCAGTACTTC
>TRBJ2-1|TRBV9|.|.
CASSAQKAGRVYNEQFF
TGTGCCAGCAGCGCCCAGAAGGCGGGTAGGGTATACAATGAGCAGTTCTTC
>TRBJ2-1|TRBV14|.|TRBD1
CASSQWIGTDLNEQFF
TGTGCCAGCAGCCAGTGGATAGGGACAGACCTCAATGAGCAGTTCTTC
>TRBJ2-1|TRBV6-2/TRBV6-3|many|TRBD1
CASRRTGYEQFF
TGTGCCAGCAGACGGACAGGCTATGAGCAGTTCTTC
>TRBJ2-6|TRBV20-1|.|.
CSVSNPAPKSASGANVLTF
TGCAGTGTCTCGAATCCGGCTCCCAAGTCGGCCTCTGGGGCCAACGTCCTGACTTTC
>TRBJ2-7|TRBV20-1|few|.
CSASGSGTKREPQYF
TGCAGTGCTAGTGGTTCCGGGACAAAACGCGAACCGCAGTACTTC
>TRBJ2-7|TRBV6-2/TRBV6-3|.|TRBD1
CASRWYGTGVDYEQYF
TGTGCCAGCAGATGGTACGGGACAGGGGTGGATTACGAGCAGTACTTC
>TRBJ2-5|TRBV9|.|.
CASSVPGGARETQYF
TGTGCCAGCAGCGTGCCCGGGGGAGCAAGGGAGACCCAGTACTTC
>TRBJ1-6|TRBV20-1|.|TRBD1
CSAYPGTGVNSPLHF
TGCAGTGCTTACCCAGGGACAGGTGTTAATTCACCCCTCCACTTT
>TRBJ2-5|TRBV12-3/TRBV12-4|few|TRBD2
CASRDNRGGEETQYF
TGTGCCAGCAGGGACAATCGGGGGGGGGAAGAGACCCAGTACTTC
>TRBJ2-5|TRBV7-2|.|TRBD2
CASSLDWASGTIGETQYF
TGTGCCAGCAGCTTAGATTGGGCTAGCGGGACAATAGGAGAGACCCAGTACTTC
>TRBJ2-3|TRBV7-2|few|.
CASSLGPSTDTQYF
TGTGCCAGCAGCTTAGGTCCTAGCACAGATACGCAGTATTTT
>TRBJ1-3|TRBV12-3/TRBV12-4|.|.
CASSLGSPGSGNTIYF
TGTGCCAGCAGTTTGGGCAGTCCAGGGTCTGGAAACACCATATATTTT
>TRBJ2-1|TRBV6-5|.|TRBD1
CASSYHRGRLDEQFF
TGTGCCAGCAGTTACCACAGGGGAAGGTTGGATGAGCAGTTCTTC
>TRBJ1-6|TRBV7-3|.|.
CASTQGMGSPLHF
TGTGCCAGCACTCAGGGGATGGGTTCACCCCTCCACTTT
>TRBJ2-7|TRBV12-3/TRBV12-4|.|TRBD2
CASSLSGLASYEQYF
TGTGCCAGCAGTTTGTCGGGACTAGCGTCTTACGAGCAGTACTTC